This TCR beta chain stems from a study of OX40 agonist ivuxolimab in advanced cancers. This clone was seen once. Assay used: immunoSEQ multiplex PCR; TCRdb lists only in-frame clones, some missing. The sample contains tens of thousands of clones, about 93% of which appear only once. Germline V gives CDR1 SGHTA, CDR2 FQGNSA. Unmatched junction bases numbered 4, after V lost 2 bases and J lost 4 bases. The CDR3 has 15 residues. This rearrangement joins TRBV7-2 to TRBJ2-3, with TRBD2 identical over 9 bases. This receptor was identified in an adult with an advanced solid tumor such as melanoma, head and neck, liver or kidney cancer. Here the sequenced sample was CD4+ or CD8+ T cells sorted from blood, taken in a trial of the OX40 agonist ivuxolimab. The CDR3 DNA sequence: TGTGCCAGCAGCTTAATAGCGGGAGAATCAGATACGCAGTATTTT. Protein: CASSLIAGESDTQYF.